This T cell receptor beta chain was obtained from a study of cytomegalovirus exposure and HLA in healthy donors. The donors were members of the approximately 130-subject validation cohort (separate from the 666-subject first cohort). Assay used: immunoSEQ multiplex PCR; TCRdb lists only in-frame clones, some missing. The sample carries 120,000 or so clones, about nine tenths recorded once. This TCR was recovered from a young man in good health and CMV-seronegative. The specimen was PBMCs.

This CDR3 is CASRRSSGYEKLFF. The CDR3, as DNA: TGTGCCAGCAGGCGATCATCAGGGTATGAAAAACTGTTTTTT. The chain is built from TRBV2 and TRBJ1-4; possibly TRBD1 for D (5 bases). Germline lookup yields CDR1 SNHLY and CDR2 FYNNEI. CDR3 length: 14 residues. V was trimmed by 6 bases and J by 6 bases, leaving 14 bases between them.